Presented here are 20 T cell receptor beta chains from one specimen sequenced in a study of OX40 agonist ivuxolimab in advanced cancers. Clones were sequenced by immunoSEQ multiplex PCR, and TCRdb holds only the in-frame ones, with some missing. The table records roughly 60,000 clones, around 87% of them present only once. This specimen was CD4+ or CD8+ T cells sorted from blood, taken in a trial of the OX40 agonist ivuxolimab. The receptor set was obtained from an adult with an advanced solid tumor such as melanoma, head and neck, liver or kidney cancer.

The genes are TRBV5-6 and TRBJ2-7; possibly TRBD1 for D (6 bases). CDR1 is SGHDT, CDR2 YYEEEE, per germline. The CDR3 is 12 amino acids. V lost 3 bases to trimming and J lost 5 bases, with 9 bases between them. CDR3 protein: CASSWAGDEQYF. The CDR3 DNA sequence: TGTGCCAGCAGCTGGGCAGGGGACGAGCAGTACTTC.

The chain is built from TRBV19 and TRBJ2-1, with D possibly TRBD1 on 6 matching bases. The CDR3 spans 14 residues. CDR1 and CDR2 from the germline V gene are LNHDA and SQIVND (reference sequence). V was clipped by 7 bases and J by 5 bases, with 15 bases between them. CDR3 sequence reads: CASTPRGGNNEQFF. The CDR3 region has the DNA TGTGCCAGTACCCCAAGAGGGGGAAACAATGAGCAGTTCTTC.

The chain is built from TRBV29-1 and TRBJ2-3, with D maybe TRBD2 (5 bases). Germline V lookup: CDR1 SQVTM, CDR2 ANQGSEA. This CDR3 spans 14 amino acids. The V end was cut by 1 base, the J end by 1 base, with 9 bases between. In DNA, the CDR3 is TGCAGCGTTGAAGGGTTGGGAGGCACAGATACGCAGTATTTT. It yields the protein CSVEGLGGTDTQYF.

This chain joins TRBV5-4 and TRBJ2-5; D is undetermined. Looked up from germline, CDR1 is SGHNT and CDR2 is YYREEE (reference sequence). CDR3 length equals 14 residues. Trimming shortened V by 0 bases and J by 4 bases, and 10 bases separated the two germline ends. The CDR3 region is CASSLAGSGETQYF. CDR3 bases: TGTGCCAGCAGCTTGGCCGGCAGTGGAGAGACCCAGTACTTC. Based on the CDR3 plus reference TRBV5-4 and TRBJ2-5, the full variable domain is ETGVTQSPTHLIKTRGQQVTLRCSSQSGHNTVSWYQQALGQGPQFIFQYYREEENGRGNFPPRFSGLQFPNYSSELNVNALELDDSALYLCASSLAGSGETQYFGPGTRLLVL.

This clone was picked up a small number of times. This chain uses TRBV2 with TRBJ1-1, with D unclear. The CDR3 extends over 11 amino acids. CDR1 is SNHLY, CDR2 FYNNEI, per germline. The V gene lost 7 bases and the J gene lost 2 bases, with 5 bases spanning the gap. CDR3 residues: CASNLNTEAFF. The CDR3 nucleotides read TGTGCCAGCAATCTAAACACTGAAGCTTTCTTT. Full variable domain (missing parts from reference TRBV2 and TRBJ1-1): EPEVTQTPSHQVTQMGQEVILRCVPISNHLYFYWYRQILGQKVEFLVSFYNNEISEKSEIFDDQFSVERPDGSNFTLKIRSTKLEDSAMYFCASNLNTEAFFGQGTRLTVV.

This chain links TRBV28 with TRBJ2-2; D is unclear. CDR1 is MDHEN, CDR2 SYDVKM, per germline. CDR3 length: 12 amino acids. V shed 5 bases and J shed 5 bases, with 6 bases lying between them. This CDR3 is CASSIQTGELFF. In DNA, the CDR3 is TGTGCCAGCAGTATCCAAACCGGGGAGCTGTTTTTT.

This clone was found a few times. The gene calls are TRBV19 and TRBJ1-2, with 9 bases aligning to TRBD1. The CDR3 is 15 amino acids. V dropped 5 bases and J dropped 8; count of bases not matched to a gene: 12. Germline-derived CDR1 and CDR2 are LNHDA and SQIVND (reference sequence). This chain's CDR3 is CASSSGWDRVEGYTF. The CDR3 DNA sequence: TGTGCCAGTAGTTCCGGATGGGACAGGGTAGAGGGCTACACCTTC.

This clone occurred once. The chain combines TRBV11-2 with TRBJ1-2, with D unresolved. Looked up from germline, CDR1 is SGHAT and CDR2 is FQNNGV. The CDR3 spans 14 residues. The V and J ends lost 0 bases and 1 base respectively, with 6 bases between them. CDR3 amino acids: CASSLDQYNYGYTF. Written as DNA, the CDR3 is TGTGCCAGCAGCTTAGACCAATATAACTATGGCTACACCTTC.

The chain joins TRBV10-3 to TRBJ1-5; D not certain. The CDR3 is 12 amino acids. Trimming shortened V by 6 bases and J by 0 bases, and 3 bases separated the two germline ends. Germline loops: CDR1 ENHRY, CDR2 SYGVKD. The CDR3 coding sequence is TGTGCCATCAGAGGTAGCAATCAGCCCCAGCATTTT. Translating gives CAIRGSNQPQHF.

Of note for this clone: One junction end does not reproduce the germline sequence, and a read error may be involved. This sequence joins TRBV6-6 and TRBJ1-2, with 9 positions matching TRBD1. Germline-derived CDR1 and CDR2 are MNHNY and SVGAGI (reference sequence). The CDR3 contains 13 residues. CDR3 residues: CAGSRDRDYGYTF. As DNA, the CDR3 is TGTGCCGGCAGTCGGGACAGGGACTATGGCTACACCTTC.

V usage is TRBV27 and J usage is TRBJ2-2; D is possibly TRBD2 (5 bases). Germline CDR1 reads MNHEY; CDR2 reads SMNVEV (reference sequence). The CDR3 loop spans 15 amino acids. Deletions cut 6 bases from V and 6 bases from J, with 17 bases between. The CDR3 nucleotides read TGTGCCAGCAGATACGGGGTTCTTAGTGCCGGGGAGCTGTTTTTT. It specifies CASRYGVLSAGELFF.

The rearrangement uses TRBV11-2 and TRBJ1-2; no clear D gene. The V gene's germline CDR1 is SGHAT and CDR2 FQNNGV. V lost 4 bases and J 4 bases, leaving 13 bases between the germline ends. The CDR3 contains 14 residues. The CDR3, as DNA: TGTGCCAGCAGCTCGGCGAGCGGTGGCTATGGCTACACCTTC. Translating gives CASSSASGGYGYTF.

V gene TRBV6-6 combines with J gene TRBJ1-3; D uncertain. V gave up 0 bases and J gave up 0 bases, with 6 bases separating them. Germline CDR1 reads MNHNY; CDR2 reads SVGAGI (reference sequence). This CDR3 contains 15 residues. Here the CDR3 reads CASSYSWGSGNTIYF. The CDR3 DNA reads TGTGCCAGCAGTTACTCTTGGGGCTCTGGAAACACCATATATTTT.

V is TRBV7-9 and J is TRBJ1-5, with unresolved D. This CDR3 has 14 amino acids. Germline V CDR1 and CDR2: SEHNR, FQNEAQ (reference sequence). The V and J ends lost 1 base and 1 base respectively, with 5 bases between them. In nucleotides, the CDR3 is TGTGCCAGCAGCTTAGTTGCCAGCAATCAGCCCCAGCATTTT. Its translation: CASSLVASNQPQHF.

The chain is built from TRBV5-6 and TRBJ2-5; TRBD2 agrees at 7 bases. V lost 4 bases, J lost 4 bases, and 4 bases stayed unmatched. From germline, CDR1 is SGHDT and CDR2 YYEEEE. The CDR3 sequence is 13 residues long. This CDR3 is CASSGWGGETQYF. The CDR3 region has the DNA TGTGCCAGCAGCGGGTGGGGGGGAGAGACCCAGTACTTC.

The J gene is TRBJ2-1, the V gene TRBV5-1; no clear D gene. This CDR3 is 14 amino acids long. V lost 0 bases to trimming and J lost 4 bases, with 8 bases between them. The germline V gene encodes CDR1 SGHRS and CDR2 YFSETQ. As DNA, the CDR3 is TGCGCCAGCAGCTTGGGGGCAGATTACAATGAGCAGTTCTTC. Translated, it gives CASSLGADYNEQFF.

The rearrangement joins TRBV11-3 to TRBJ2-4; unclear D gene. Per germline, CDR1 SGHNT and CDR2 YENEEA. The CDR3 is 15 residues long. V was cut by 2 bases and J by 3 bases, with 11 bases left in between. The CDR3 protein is CASSLRRDGKNIQYF. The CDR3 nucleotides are TGTGCCAGCAGCTTAAGGCGAGACGGCAAAAACATTCAGTACTTC.

The CDR3 spells CASTYWDRGQETQYF. The CDR3 nucleotides are TGTGCCAGCACCTACTGGGACAGGGGGCAGGAGACCCAGTACTTC. V usage is TRBV6-1 and J usage is TRBJ2-5; 12 bases align to TRBD1. V lost 7 bases to trimming and J lost 5 bases; unmatched junction nucleotides: 8. The CDR3 totals 15 residues. Germline V CDR1 and CDR2: MNHNS, SASEGT.

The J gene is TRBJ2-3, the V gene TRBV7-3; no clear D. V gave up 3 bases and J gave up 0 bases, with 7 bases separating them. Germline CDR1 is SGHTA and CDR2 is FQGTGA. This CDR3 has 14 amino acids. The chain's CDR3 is CASSLNPSTDTQYF. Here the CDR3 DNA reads TGTGCCAGCAGCTTGAACCCTAGCACAGATACGCAGTATTTT.

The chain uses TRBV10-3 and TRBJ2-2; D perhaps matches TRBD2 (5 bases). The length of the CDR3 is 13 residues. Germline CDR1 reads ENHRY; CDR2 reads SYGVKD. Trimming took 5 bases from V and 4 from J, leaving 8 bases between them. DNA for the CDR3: TGTGCCATCAGTCAGGCGGGCACCGGGGAGCTGTTTTTT. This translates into CAISQAGTGELFF.